Listed here are 17 T cell receptor beta chains from one sample, sequenced in a study of T and B cells in COVID-19 patients. Each TRB amplification used roughly 240-550 ng of genomic DNA from blood. Multiplex PCR with BIOMED2 TRB-A/B primer pools amplified TRB rearrangements. In TCRdb, the multiplex PCR reads were re-called with MiXCR into one record per CDR3 protein. Of several thousand distinct CDR3 sequences detected, more than 20% appear once; the ten largest clones hold around 3.6%. Sequences were obtained from blood. These receptors were collected from a human donor who had recovered from COVID-19.

This clonotype is judged medium-sized. The V gene is TRBV5-4, the J gene TRBJ2-3; D may be TRBD2 (5 bases). Germline V lookup: CDR1 SGHNT, CDR2 YYREEE (reference sequence). Trimming took off 4 bases at V and 1 base at J, with 10 bases between the two ends. The CDR3 totals 14 residues. DNA of the CDR3: TGTGCCAGCAGCAGACGGGGTGGCACAGATACGCAGTATTTT. It specifies CASSRRGGTDTQYF.

This clonotype was counted between two and nine times. The V gene is TRBV6-1, the J gene TRBJ1-2; no firm D call. The CDR3 sequence is 11 residues long. Trimming stripped 2 bases from V and 7 bases from J, with 5 bases between. Germline CDR1 reads MNHNS; CDR2 reads SASEGT. The CDR3 nucleotides read TGTGCCAGCAGTGAATCGATTGGCTACACCTTC. Encoded protein: CASSESIGYTF.

The genes are TRBV29-1 and TRBJ2-2, with D perhaps assigned TRBD1 or TRBD2 (6 bases each). Trimming took 7 bases from V and 4 from J, leaving 10 bases between them. The CDR3 sequence is 12 residues long. From germline, CDR1 is SQVTM and CDR2 ANQGSEA. CDR3 sequence reads: CSGGGLTGELFF. The CDR3 DNA sequence: TGCAGCGGAGGGGGGCTCACCGGGGAGCTGTTTTTT.

This clonotype showed up just a few times. The chain links TRBV5-4 to TRBJ2-7; 7 nucleotides match TRBD1. The germline V gene has CDR1 SGHNT and CDR2 YYREEE (reference sequence). V dropped 2 bases and J dropped 3; count of bases not matched to a gene: 8. This CDR3 contains 15 residues. CDR3 DNA sequence: TGTGCCAGCAGCTTCGGCGGACAGGAAAGCTACGAGCAGTACTTC. Translation gives CASSFGGQESYEQYF. The entire variable domain, with the rest obtained from reference TRBV5-4 and TRBJ2-7, is as follows: ETGVTQSPTHLIKTRGQQVTLRCSSQSGHNTVSWYQQALGQGPQFIFQYYREEENGRGNFPPRFSGLQFPNYSSELNVNALELDDSALYLCASSFGGQESYEQYFGPGTRLTVT.

By sample fraction, this clonotype is medium-sized. The rearrangement links TRBV30 to TRBJ1-5; 8 bases match TRBD1. This CDR3 has 15 residues. CDR1 and CDR2 (germline): GTSNPN, SVGIG (reference sequence). The junction had 7 bases not matched to a gene; V was cut back by 2 bases and J by 4 bases. CDR3 sequence: CAWSLTGGGNQPQHF. The CDR3 bases are TGTGCCTGGAGTCTTACAGGGGGAGGAAATCAGCCCCAGCATTTT.

This clonotype is labeled medium-sized. J is TRBJ1-2 and V is TRBV27, with TRBD1 identical over 9 bases. The CDR3 contains 13 residues. Germline values: CDR1 MNHEY, CDR2 SMNVEV (reference sequence). The J segment lost 6 bases and the V segment lost 2 bases, leaving 1 base of the junction unmatched. CDR3 protein: CASSLGTGNGYTF. CDR3 DNA: TGTGCCAGCAGTTTAGGGACAGGGAATGGCTACACCTTC.

This clonotype was recorded a few times. The genes are TRBV20-1 and TRBJ2-5, with D possibly being TRBD1 or TRBD2 (5 bases each). CDR1 is DFQATT and CDR2 is SNEGSKA in the germline V gene (reference sequence). V was clipped by 6 bases and J by 1 base, with 12 bases between them. The CDR3 consists of 13 residues. This CDR3 is CSAVPGTQETQYF. The CDR3 nucleotides read TGCAGTGCCGTCCCCGGGACCCAAGAGACCCAGTACTTC.

By share, this clonotype counts as medium-sized (0.01 to 0.1%). The chain links TRBV19 to TRBJ2-7; D may be TRBD2 (5 bases). Trimming shortened V by 4 bases and J by 2 bases, and 12 bases separated the two germline ends. The CDR3 spans 14 residues. Germline V gene data show CDR1 as LNHDA and CDR2 as SQIVND (reference sequence). CDR3 sequence: CASSRGPGTYEQYF. The CDR3 nucleotides read TGTGCCAGTAGTAGGGGTCCCGGGACCTACGAGCAGTACTTC.

This chain links TRBV10-3 with TRBJ2-5; no clear D. The CDR3 runs 13 residues. CDR1 and CDR2 (germline): ENHRY, SYGVKD. With 3 bases removed from V and 5 bases from J, the gap between germline ends came to 10 bases. CDR3: CAISDGRVETQYF. Here the CDR3 DNA reads TGTGCCATCAGTGATGGTCGAGTGGAGACCCAGTACTTC.

This clonotype has ten or more counts. The chain recombines TRBV6-5 with TRBJ1-1, with TRBD1 identical over 8 bases. The CDR3 length is 15 residues. Per germline, CDR1 MNHEY and CDR2 SVGAGI. V dropped 0 bases and J dropped 5; count of bases not matched to a gene: 5. The CDR3 sequence is CASSYSRGLGTEAFF. CDR3 nucleotide sequence: TGTGCCAGCAGTTACTCCAGGGGGCTTGGTACTGAAGCTTTCTTT.

The genes are TRBV7-9 and TRBJ1-4; no clear D gene. CDR3 size: 15 residues. Germline V gene data show CDR1 as SEHNR and CDR2 as FQNEAQ (reference sequence). V was pared by 5 bases and J by 0 bases, with 10 bases between. CDR3 region: CASSPDGPTNEKLFF. CDR3 in DNA: TGTGCCAGCAGCCCGGACGGACCAACTAATGAAAAACTGTTTTTT.

The table lists this clonotype with a count of one. The chain carries TRBV21-1 and TRBJ2-1. TRBV21-1 is recorded as a pseudogene. The length of the CDR3 is 20 residues. The CDR3 DNA follows: TGTGCCAGCAGCAACCACATGTTCGTCTATGGATTACTTAGATACAATGAGCAGTTCTTC. Its translation: CASSNHMFVYGLLRYNEQFF.

This clonotype has a handful of counts. The chain employs TRBV5-1 and TRBJ2-1; 7 positions agree with TRBD2. Germline V gene lookup returns CDR1 SGHRS and CDR2 YFSETQ. There are 16 residues in the CDR3. Unmatched junction bases numbered 10, after V lost 4 bases and J lost 3 bases. CDR3 amino acids: CASSADFGLDYNEQFF. CDR3 nucleotides: TGCGCCAGCAGCGCCGACTTCGGACTAGACTACAATGAGCAGTTCTTC.

This clonotype was observed a few times. The chain links TRBV7-2 to TRBJ2-7; D call uncertain. CDR1 SGHTA and CDR2 FQGNSA come from the germline V gene. This CDR3 contains 13 residues. V lost 3 bases and J 2 bases, leaving 8 bases between the germline ends. The CDR3 coding sequence is TGTGCCAGCAGCTTGAATCCCGCCTACGAGCAGTACTTC. Amino acids: CASSLNPAYEQYF.

This clonotype is medium-sized (0.01 to 0.1%) within its sample. The CDR3, as DNA: TGTGCCAGCAGCCGAAGCGGGGGGCCAGGGAATACGCAGTATTTT. Translating gives CASSRSGGPGNTQYF. This chain joins TRBV6-5 and TRBJ2-3; TRBD2 agrees at 9 bases. V shed 6 bases, J shed 7 bases, and the junction held 11 bases outside the gene matches. Germline CDR1 and CDR2: MNHEY and SVGAGI. The CDR3 is 15 amino acids.

This clonotype is medium-sized (0.01 to 0.1%) by share. CDR3 nucleotide sequence: TGTGCCAGCAGCCTTAGCGGGCGAGAGACCCAGTACTTC. Translated: CASSLSGRETQYF. The rearrangement uses TRBV5-6 and TRBJ2-5; 7 bases are a match to TRBD2. V was clipped by 4 bases and J by 4 bases; unmatched bases: 4. Per the germline V gene, CDR1 is SGHDT and CDR2 is YYEEEE. The CDR3 contains 13 residues. Full variable domain (missing parts from reference TRBV5-6 and TRBJ2-5): DAGVTQSPTHLIKTRGQQVTLRCSPKSGHDTVSWYQQALGQGPQFIFQYYEEEERQRGNFPDRFSGHQFPNYSSELNVNALLLGDSALYLCASSLSGRETQYFGPGTRLLVL.

The chain joins TRBV19 to TRBJ2-3; 7 positions agree with TRBD1. The V gene end was trimmed by 3 bases and the J gene end by 1 base; junction bases not matched to a gene: 4. CDR3 length: 15 residues. Germline assignment: CDR1 LNHDA and CDR2 SQIVND (reference sequence). The CDR3 here is CASSMTGKGTDTQYF. The CDR3 region has the DNA TGTGCCAGTAGTATGACAGGGAAGGGCACAGATACGCAGTATTTT.